This TCR beta chain came from a study of T-cell memory formation after mild COVID-19. Barcoded TCR alpha and TCR beta cDNA libraries with UMIs came from 5'RACE using constant-segment primers. TCRdb itself ran the 5' RACE reads through MiXCR, one entry per CDR3 protein. The data contain about 320,000 distinct CDR3 sequences, roughly an eighth of them seen just once; the ten biggest clones take up roughly a fifth. The table lists this clonotype with many counts. Its antigen remains unidentified. Germline V gene data show CDR1 as LGHNA and CDR2 as YSLEER. Trimming cost V 1 base and J 9 bases; bases outside gene matches: 9. This CDR3 contains 16 residues. Study outcomes and limitations: The authors left the SARS-CoV-2 specificity of second-wave clones peaking on day 37 unconfirmed. Clones that shrank (day 15 to 85) were balanced CD4/CD8, whereas later expanders leaned CD4+.

Sequenced: PBMCs or a T cell subset sorted from them (not recorded which). This sequence was found in a man between 18 and 29 years old who had mild COVID-19 (a few samples of this study predate the infection). Cell type and time point are not known. The chain uses TRBV4-3 and TRBJ2-3; 11 bases map to TRBD2. The CDR3 sequence: CASSQAVASGGKTQYF. The CDR3 bases are TGCGCCAGCAGCCAAGCGGTCGCTAGCGGGGGGAAGACGCAGTATTTT.